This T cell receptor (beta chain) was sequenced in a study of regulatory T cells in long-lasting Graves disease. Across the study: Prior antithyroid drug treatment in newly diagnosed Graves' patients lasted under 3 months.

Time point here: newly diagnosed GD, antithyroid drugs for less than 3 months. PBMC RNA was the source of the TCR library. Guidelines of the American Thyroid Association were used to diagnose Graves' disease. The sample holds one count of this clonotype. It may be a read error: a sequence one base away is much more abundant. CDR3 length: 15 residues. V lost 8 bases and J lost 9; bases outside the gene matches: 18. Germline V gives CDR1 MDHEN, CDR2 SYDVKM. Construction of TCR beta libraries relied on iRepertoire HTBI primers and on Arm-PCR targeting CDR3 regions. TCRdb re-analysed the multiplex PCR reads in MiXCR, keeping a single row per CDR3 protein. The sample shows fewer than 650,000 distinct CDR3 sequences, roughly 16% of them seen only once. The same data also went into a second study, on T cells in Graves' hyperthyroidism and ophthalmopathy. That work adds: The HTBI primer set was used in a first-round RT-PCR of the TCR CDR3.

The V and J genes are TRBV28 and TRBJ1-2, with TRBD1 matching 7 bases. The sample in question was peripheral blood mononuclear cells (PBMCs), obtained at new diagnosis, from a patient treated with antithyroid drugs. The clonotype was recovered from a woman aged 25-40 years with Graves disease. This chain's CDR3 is CASFTQGTDAGSYTF. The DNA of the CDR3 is TGTGCCAGCTTCACACAGGGGACTGATGCAGGCAGCTACACCTTC.